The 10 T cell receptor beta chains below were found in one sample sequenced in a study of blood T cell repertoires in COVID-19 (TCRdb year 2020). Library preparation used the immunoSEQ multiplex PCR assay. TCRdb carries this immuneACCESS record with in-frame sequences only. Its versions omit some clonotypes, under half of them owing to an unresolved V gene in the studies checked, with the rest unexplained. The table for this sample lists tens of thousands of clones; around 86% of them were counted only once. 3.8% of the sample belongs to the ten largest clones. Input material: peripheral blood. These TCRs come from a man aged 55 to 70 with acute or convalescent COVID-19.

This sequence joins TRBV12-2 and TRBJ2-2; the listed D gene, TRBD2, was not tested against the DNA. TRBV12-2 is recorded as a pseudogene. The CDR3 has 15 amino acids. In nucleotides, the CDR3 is TGTGCAAGTCGCCAGGGACTAGCGGTCCACGGGGAGCTGTTTTTT. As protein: CASRQGLAVHGELFF.

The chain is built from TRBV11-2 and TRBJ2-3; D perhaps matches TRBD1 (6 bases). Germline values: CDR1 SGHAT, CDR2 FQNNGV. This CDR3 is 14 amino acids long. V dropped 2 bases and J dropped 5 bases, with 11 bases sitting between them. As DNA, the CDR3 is TGTGCCAGCAGCTTATACAGGGCCGAAGATACGCAGTATTTT. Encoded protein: CASSLYRAEDTQYF.

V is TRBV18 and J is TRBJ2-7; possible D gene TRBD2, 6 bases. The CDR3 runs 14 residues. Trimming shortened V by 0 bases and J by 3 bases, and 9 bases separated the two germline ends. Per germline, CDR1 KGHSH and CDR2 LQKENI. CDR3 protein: CASSPPEGRYEQYF. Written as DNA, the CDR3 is TGTGCCAGCTCACCACCGGAGGGGCGCTACGAGCAGTACTTC.

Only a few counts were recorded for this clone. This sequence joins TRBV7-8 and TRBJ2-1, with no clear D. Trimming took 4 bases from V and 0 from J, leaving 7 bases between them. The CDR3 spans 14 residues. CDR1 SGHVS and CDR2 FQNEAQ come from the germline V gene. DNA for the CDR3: TGTGCCAGCAGCTCACTCGTCTCCTACAATGAGCAGTTCTTC. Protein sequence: CASSSLVSYNEQFF.

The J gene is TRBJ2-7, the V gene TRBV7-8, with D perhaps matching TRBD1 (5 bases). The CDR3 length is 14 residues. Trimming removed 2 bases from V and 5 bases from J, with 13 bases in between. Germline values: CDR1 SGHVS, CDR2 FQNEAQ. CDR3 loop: CASSLLIGVDEQYF. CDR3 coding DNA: TGTGCCAGCAGCTTACTAATAGGGGTCGACGAGCAGTACTTC.

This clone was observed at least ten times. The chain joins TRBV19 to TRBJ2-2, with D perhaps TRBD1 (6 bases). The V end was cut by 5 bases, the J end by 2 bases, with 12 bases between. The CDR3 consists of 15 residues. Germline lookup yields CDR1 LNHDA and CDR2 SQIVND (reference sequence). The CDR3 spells CASSSGVTNTGELFF. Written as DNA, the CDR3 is TGTGCCAGTAGTTCAGGGGTCACAAACACCGGGGAGCTGTTTTTT. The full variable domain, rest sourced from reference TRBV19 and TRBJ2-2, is DGGITQSPKYLFRKEGQNVTLSCEQNLNHDAMYWYRQDPGQGLRLIYYSQIVNDFQKGDIAEGYSVSREKKESFPLTVTSAQKNPTAFYLCASSSGVTNTGELFFGEGSRLTVL.

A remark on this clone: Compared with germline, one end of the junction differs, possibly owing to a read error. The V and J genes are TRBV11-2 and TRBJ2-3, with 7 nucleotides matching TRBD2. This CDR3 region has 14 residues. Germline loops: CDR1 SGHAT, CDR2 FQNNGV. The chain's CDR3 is CASSPQTSTDTQYF. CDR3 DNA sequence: TGTGCCAGCAGCCCACAGACTAGCACCGATACGCAGTATTTT.

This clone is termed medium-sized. As DNA, the CDR3 is TGCGCCAGCAGCCAAGATGTAGGTCCGAGGGAGCAGTACTTC. Translating it yields CASSQDVGPREQYF. V and J are TRBV4-1 and TRBJ2-7, with D unresolved. Trimming stripped 0 bases from V and 7 bases from J, with 13 bases between. Looked up from germline, CDR1 is MGHRA and CDR2 is YSYEKL. The CDR3 runs to 14 residues.

The CDR3 region is CASSHTRGPSYEQYF. The DNA for the CDR3 is TGCGCCAGCAGCCACACCAGGGGGCCGAGCTACGAGCAGTACTTC. The V call is TRBV4-3, the J call TRBJ2-7; 8 bases are shared with TRBD1. This CDR3 is 15 amino acids long. V gave up 3 bases and J gave up 3 bases; unmatched junction bases: 7. Per the germline V gene, CDR1 is LGHNA and CDR2 is YSLEER.

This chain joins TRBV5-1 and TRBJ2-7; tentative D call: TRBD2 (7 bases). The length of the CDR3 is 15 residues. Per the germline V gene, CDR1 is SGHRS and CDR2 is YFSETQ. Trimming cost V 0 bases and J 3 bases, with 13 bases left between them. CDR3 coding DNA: TGCGCCAGCAGCTTGGCTGGGGGGGCCAACTACGAGCAGTACTTC. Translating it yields CASSLAGGANYEQYF.